The TCR beta chain described here comes from a study of T cell responses to AZD1222 COVID-19 vaccine. Overall study findings and caveats: Researchers took repertoire samples only after the peak T cell response had come.

CDR3 length: 11 amino acids. V shed 7 bases and J 14 bases; nucleotides not matched to a gene: 12. Germline V gene lookup returns CDR1 GTSNPN and CDR2 SVGIG (reference sequence). Profiled with immunoSEQ multiplex PCR; TCRdb holds only in-frame clones, not every one. This sample carries approximately 170,000 clones, around 85% of them seen once, and the ten largest clones take around 0.99%. A remark on this clone: Antigen specificity is unknown.

The V and J genes are TRBV30 and TRBJ1-2, with 8 bases lining up with TRBD1. This material consisted of peripheral blood, taken 28 days after the second AZD1222 dose. The receptor was derived from an adult who received the AZD1222 COVID-19 vaccine. The CDR3 spells CASGTGRAVTF. The CDR3 DNA reads TGTGCCTCCGGGACAGGAAGGGCTGTGACCTTC.